This T cell receptor beta chain is drawn from a study of blood T cell repertoires in COVID-19. Study details: Nucleic acid was either cDNA or gDNA, and it came from T cells, B-cell-depleted T cells, or PBMCs.

The CDR3 is 17 amino acids. The V segment lost 4 bases and the J segment 0 bases; nucleotides outside the gene matches: 5. Germline CDR1 reads MNHNS; CDR2 reads SASEGT. TCRdb's copy holds only in-frame clones and misses some; the assay was immunoSEQ multiplex PCR. The profile shows 150,000 or so clones, 70% to 90% of them singletons. The chain is built from TRBV6-1 and TRBJ1-6, with 8 bases fitting TRBD1. The sequence was obtained from a woman aged 45 to 65 with COVID-19, enrolled during active disease. Sequencing was performed on peripheral blood. This CDR3 is CASSGTGQSSYNSPLHF. CDR3 DNA: TGTGCCAGCAGTGGGACAGGGCAAAGCTCCTATAATTCACCCCTCCACTTT.